Following are 20 T cell receptor beta chains from one sample sequenced in a study of shared clonotypes between healthy human individuals. The protocol was immunoSEQ multiplex PCR, while the TCRdb copy is restricted to in-frame clones and leaves out a portion. The sample contains fewer than 1.6 million clones, 98% of which appear only once. Sequencing used naive CD4+ T cells sorted from blood. Sample subset: CD45RA+ positively selected. The receptors come from a man younger than 40 in good health.

The gene calls are TRBV19 and TRBJ2-1; no definite D call. The germline V and J ends were trimmed by 4 bases and 9 bases, with 10 bases remaining between them. This CDR3 contains 12 residues. Germline CDR1 and CDR2: LNHDA and SQIVND (reference sequence). The CDR3 loop is CASSTVFGEQFF. CDR3 sequence (DNA): TGTGCCAGTAGTACCGTTTTCGGTGAGCAGTTCTTC.

The rearrangement joins TRBV14 to TRBJ2-7, with TRBD1 as a possible D gene (7 bases). Trimming pared 2 bases from V and 7 bases from J, leaving 21 bases between. The germline V gene has CDR1 SGHDN and CDR2 FVKESK. The CDR3 is made up of 16 amino acids. The DNA of the CDR3 is TGTGCCAGCAGCCAAAGGCAGGGGGGTTATCAAGGGGAGCAGTACTTC. The encoded protein is CASSQRQGGYQGEQYF.

This clone was seen a single time. Other DNA sequences of this sample code for an identical CDR3. The gene calls are TRBV29-1 and TRBJ2-7; no clear D. Deletions cut 4 bases from V and 3 bases from J, with 7 bases between. Germline values: CDR1 SQVTM, CDR2 ANQGSEA. The CDR3 totals 11 residues. CDR3 amino acids: CSVGGHYEQYF. The CDR3 nucleotides read TGCAGCGTTGGTGGTCACTACGAGCAGTACTTC.

V gene TRBV7-9 combines with J gene TRBJ2-1, with D tentatively TRBD1 or TRBD2 (5 bases each). The V gene lost 4 bases and the J gene lost 2 bases, with 9 bases spanning the gap. Germline V CDR1 and CDR2: SEHNR, FQNEAQ (reference sequence). The CDR3 loop spans 14 amino acids. The CDR3 loop is CASSSRGAYNEQFF. CDR3 in DNA: TGTGCCAGCAGCTCTCGAGGGGCCTACAATGAGCAGTTCTTC.

CDR3 nucleotide sequence: TGTGCCAGCAGCGTAAGGGGACTAGCGGGAGAAGAGACCCAGTACTTC. As protein: CASSVRGLAGEETQYF. The chain links TRBV9 to TRBJ2-5; 14 bases are shared with TRBD2. V lost 1 base, J lost 3 bases, and 2 bases stayed unmatched. The CDR3 extends over 16 amino acids. CDR1 SGDLS and CDR2 YYNGEE come from the germline V gene.

Concerning this clone itself: Other nucleotide sequences in the sample specify the same CDR3. This sequence joins TRBV7-9 and TRBJ2-5, with D maybe TRBD1 (6 bases). Trimming took off 5 bases at V and 4 bases at J, with 11 bases between the two ends. This CDR3 is built from 13 residues. The germline gives CDR1 SEHNR, CDR2 FQNEAQ (reference sequence). The CDR3 reads CASSPGRGETQYF. DNA for the CDR3: TGTGCCAGCAGCCCCGGCAGGGGAGAGACCCAGTACTTC.

This CDR3 reads CASSVTGGGNTGELFF. The CDR3 DNA sequence: TGTGCCAGCAGTGTGACAGGCGGGGGTAACACCGGGGAGCTGTTTTTT. The genes are TRBV6-1 and TRBJ2-2; perhaps TRBD2 as D (7 bases). The CDR3 totals 16 residues. Per germline, CDR1 MNHNS and CDR2 SASEGT. V dropped 4 bases and J dropped 2 bases, with 14 bases sitting between them.

V is TRBV5-6 and J is TRBJ1-1; TRBD1 aligns across 7 bases. Germline V CDR1 and CDR2: SGHDT, YYEEEE. V lost 2 bases to trimming and J lost 7 bases; unmatched junction nucleotides: 2. The CDR3 covers 12 residues. CDR3 in amino acids: CASSFGTDEAFF. Written as DNA, the CDR3 is TGTGCCAGCAGCTTTGGGACAGATGAAGCTTTCTTT.

The chain couples TRBV7-9 to TRBJ2-2, with TRBD1 matching over 10 bases. V was clipped by 4 bases and J by 3 bases; unmatched bases: 5. Looked up from germline, CDR1 is SEHNR and CDR2 is FQNEAQ (reference sequence). The CDR3 runs to 16 residues. This CDR3 reads CASSSLGQGDTGELFF. In nucleotides, the CDR3 is TGTGCCAGCAGCTCCCTAGGACAGGGGGACACCGGGGAGCTGTTTTTT.

The chain joins TRBV28 to TRBJ1-2; tentatively, D is TRBD1 (5 bases). Trimming stripped 11 bases from V and 7 bases from J, with 17 bases between. This CDR3 has 12 amino acids. Germline CDR1 is MDHEN and CDR2 is SYDVKM. This chain's CDR3 is CAHLGGFGGYTF. For the CDR3, the DNA is TGTGCCCACCTGGGGGGTTTCGGTGGCTACACCTTC.

Notes on this clone: Its ends do not fully match the called genes, so a read error is possible. The chain is built from TRBV2 and TRBJ1-1; D is unclear. Germline assignment: CDR1 SNHLY and CDR2 FYNNEI. The CDR3 has 13 amino acids. The DNA of the CDR3 is TGTGCCAGCAGCGAAGAAATGAACACTGAAGCTTTCTTT. As protein: CASSEEMNTEAFF.

This rearrangement joins TRBV15 to TRBJ1-5, with D perhaps matching TRBD1 (5 bases). This CDR3 spans 18 amino acids. CDR1 is LNHNV and CDR2 is YYDKDF in the germline V gene (reference sequence). V was cut by 3 bases and J by 2 bases, with 20 bases left in between. CDR3 coding DNA: TGTGCCACCAGCAGCCTAAAATCGAGGGGCCAGGGCAATCAGCCCCAGCATTTT. It translates to CATSSLKSRGQGNQPQHF.

V usage is TRBV30 and J usage is TRBJ2-5; weak D call: TRBD2 (6 bases). V gave up 5 bases and J gave up 4 bases, with 14 bases separating them. The CDR3 is 13 residues long. Looked up from germline, CDR1 is GTSNPN and CDR2 is SVGIG (reference sequence). The CDR3 sequence is CAWHRARGETQYF. The CDR3 region has the DNA TGTGCCTGGCACAGAGCGCGGGGAGAGACCCAGTACTTC.

The chain is built from TRBV14 and TRBJ2-3, with 15 bases fitting TRBD2. The V and J ends lost 5 bases and 7 bases, in that order; junction bases with no gene match: 4. The CDR3 is made up of 15 amino acids. Germline lookup yields CDR1 SGHDN and CDR2 FVKESK. The CDR3 nucleotides are TGTGCCAGCAGCGGGACTAGCGGGAGGACTTATACGCAGTATTTT. Protein sequence: CASSGTSGRTYTQYF.

CDR3 coding DNA: TGTGCCAGCAGCTCCAAAATCGGGGGTCTGGGCAGTGGGGAGACCCAGTACTTC. This encodes CASSSKIGGLGSGETQYF. The chain employs TRBV5-5 and TRBJ2-5; D is perhaps TRBD2 (6 bases). The V and J ends lost 3 bases and 5 bases respectively, with 26 bases between them. Germline-derived CDR1 and CDR2 are SGHKS and YYEKEE (reference sequence). This CDR3 comprises 18 residues.

The genes are TRBV7-6 and TRBJ1-5; maybe TRBD1 (5 bases). Germline V CDR1 and CDR2: SGHVS, FNYEAQ. V gave up 2 bases and J gave up 4 bases, with 12 bases separating them. The length of the CDR3 is 15 residues. The CDR3 loop is CASSLQGRLNQPQHF. CDR3 sequence (DNA): TGTGCCAGCAGCTTACAGGGACGGCTAAATCAGCCCCAGCATTTT.

The table lists this clone with a count of one. The J gene is TRBJ1-5, the V gene TRBV7-6; 10 nucleotides align to TRBD1. CDR1 and CDR2 (germline): SGHVS, FNYEAQ. Trimming removed 4 bases from V and 2 bases from J; junction bases left unmatched: 5. The CDR3 runs to 16 residues. The CDR3, as DNA: TGTGCCAGCAGCTCCGGGACAGGGGTTGGCAATCAGCCCCAGCATTTT. This encodes CASSSGTGVGNQPQHF.

V gene TRBV2 combines with J gene TRBJ2-5; 8 bases line up with TRBD1. Trimming at V came to 3 bases and at J to 4 bases, leaving 7 bases not matched to a gene. This CDR3 is 15 amino acids long. Germline lookup yields CDR1 SNHLY and CDR2 FYNNEI. In DNA form, the CDR3 reads TGTGCCAGCAGTGAGACAGGGGCCCTTGGAGAGACCCAGTACTTC. Encoded protein: CASSETGALGETQYF.

The CDR3 loop is CASSSTQGRTSEAFF. Here the CDR3 DNA reads TGTGCCAGCAGCAGCACCCAAGGGAGGACGAGTGAAGCTTTCTTT. The chain links TRBV21-1 to TRBJ1-1. TRBV21-1 has pseudogene status. The CDR3 has 15 residues.

V is TRBV5-8 and J is TRBJ2-3, with 14 bases identical to TRBD2. The CDR3 has 20 residues. The V segment lost 5 bases and the J segment 1 base; nucleotides outside the gene matches: 15. Germline V lookup: CDR1 SGHTS, CDR2 YDEGEE. This CDR3 is CASRPDSRGLAGVRTDTQYF. CDR3 nucleotide sequence: TGTGCCAGCAGGCCGGACAGCCGGGGACTAGCGGGAGTACGCACAGATACGCAGTATTTT.